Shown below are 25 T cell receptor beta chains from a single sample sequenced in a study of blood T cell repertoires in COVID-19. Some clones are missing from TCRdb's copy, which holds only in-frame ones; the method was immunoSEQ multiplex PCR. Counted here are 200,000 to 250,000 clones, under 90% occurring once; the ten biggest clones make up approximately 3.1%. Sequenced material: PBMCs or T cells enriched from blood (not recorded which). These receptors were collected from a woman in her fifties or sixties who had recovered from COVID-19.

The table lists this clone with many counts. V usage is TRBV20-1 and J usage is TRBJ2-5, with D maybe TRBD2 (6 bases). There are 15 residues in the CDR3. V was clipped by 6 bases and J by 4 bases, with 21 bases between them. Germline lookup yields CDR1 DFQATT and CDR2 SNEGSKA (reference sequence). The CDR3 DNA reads TGCAGTGCCAGTGGGACGGGGGTACAAGGAGAGACCCAGTACTTC. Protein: CSASGTGVQGETQYF.

CDR3 nucleotide sequence: TGTGCCAGCAGCTCCCCCCGGGACAGAGGGACTAGTGCCTACAATGAGCAGTTCTTC. Translated: CASSSPRDRGTSAYNEQFF. The chain links TRBV11-2 to TRBJ2-1; the D gene is possibly TRBD2 (8 bases). Trimming took 4 bases from V and 2 from J, leaving 24 bases between them. The CDR3 is 19 amino acids. Germline V gene data show CDR1 as SGHAT and CDR2 as FQNNGV. Drawing the rest from reference TRBV11-2 and TRBJ2-1, the complete variable domain is EAGVAQSPRYKIIEKRQSVAFWCNPISGHATLYWYQQILGQGPKLLIQFQNNGVVDDSQLPKDRFSAERLKGVDSTLKIQPAKLEDSAVYLCASSSPRDRGTSAYNEQFFGPGTRLTVL.

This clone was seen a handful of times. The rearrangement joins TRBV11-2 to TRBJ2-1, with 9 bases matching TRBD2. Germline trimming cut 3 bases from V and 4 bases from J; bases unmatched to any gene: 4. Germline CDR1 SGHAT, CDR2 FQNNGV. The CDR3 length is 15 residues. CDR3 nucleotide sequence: TGTGCCAGCAGCTTCTCTAGCGGGGTGTACAATGAGCAGTTCTTC. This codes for CASSFSSGVYNEQFF.

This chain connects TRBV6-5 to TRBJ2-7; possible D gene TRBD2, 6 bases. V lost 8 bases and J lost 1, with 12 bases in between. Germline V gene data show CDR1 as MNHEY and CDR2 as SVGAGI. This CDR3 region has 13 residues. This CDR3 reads CASRLSGSYEQYF. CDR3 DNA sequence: TGTGCCAGCCGTCTTAGCGGATCCTACGAGCAGTACTTC.

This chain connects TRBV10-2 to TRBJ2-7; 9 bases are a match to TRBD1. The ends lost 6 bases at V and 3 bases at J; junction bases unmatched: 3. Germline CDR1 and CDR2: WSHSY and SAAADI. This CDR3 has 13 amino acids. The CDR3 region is CASRRDRDYEQYF. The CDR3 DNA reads TGCGCCAGCAGGAGGGACAGGGACTACGAGCAGTACTTC.

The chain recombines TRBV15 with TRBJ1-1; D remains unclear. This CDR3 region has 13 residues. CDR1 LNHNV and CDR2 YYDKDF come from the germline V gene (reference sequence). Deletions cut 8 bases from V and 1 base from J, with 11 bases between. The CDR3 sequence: CATSSNRNTEAFF. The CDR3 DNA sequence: TGTGCCACCTCCTCCAACAGGAACACTGAAGCTTTCTTT.

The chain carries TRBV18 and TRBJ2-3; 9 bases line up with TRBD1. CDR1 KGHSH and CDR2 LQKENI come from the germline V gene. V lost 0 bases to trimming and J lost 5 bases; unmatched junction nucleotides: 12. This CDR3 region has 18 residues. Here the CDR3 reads CASSPPRGQGLQRDTQYF. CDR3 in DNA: TGTGCCAGCTCACCACCGCGGGGACAGGGTTTGCAAAGAGATACGCAGTATTTT. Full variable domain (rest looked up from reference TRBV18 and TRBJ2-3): NAGVMQNPRHLVRRRGQEARLRCSPMKGHSHVYWYRQLPEEGLKFMVYLQKENIIDESGMPKERFSAEFPKEGPSILRIQQVVRGDSAAYFCASSPPRGQGLQRDTQYFGPGTRLTVL.

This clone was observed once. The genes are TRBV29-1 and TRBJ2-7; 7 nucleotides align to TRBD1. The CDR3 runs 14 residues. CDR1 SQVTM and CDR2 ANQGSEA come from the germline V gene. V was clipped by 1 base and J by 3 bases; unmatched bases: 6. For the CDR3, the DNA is TGCAGCGTTGAAGGAAACACAGGGGACTACGAGCAGTACTTC. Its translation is CSVEGNTGDYEQYF.

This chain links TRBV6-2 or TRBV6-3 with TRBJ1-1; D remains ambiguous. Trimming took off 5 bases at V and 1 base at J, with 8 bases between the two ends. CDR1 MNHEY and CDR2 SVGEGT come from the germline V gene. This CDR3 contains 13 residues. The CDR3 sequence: CASSRTTNTEAFF. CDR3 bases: TGTGCCAGCAGTCGTACAACGAACACTGAAGCTTTCTTT.

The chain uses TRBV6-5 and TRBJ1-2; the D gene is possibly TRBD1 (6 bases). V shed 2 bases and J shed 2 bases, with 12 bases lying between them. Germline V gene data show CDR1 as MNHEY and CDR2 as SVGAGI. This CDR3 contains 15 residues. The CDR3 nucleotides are TGTGCCAGCAGTTACCGGGGGGGGCGGAACTATGGCTACACCTTC. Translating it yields CASSYRGGRNYGYTF.

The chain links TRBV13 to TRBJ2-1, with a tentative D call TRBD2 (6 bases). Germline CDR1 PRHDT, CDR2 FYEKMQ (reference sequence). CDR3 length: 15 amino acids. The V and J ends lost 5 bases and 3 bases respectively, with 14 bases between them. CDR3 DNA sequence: TGTGCCAGCAGCCCGTCCCTGGGAGGCTACAATGAGCAGTTCTTC. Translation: CASSPSLGGYNEQFF.

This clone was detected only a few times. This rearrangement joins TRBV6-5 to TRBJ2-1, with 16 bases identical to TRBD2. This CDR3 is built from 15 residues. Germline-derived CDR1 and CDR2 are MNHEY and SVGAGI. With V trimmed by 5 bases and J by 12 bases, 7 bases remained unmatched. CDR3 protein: CASSSGTSGRVGQFF. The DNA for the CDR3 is TGTGCCAGCAGTAGCGGGACTAGCGGGAGGGTAGGGCAGTTCTTC.

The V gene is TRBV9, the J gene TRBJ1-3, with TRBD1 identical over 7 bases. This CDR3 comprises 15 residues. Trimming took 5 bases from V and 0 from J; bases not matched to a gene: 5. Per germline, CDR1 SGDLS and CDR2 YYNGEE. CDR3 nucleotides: TGTGCCAGCAGAAGGACAGGACACTCTGGAAACACCATATATTTT. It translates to CASRRTGHSGNTIYF.

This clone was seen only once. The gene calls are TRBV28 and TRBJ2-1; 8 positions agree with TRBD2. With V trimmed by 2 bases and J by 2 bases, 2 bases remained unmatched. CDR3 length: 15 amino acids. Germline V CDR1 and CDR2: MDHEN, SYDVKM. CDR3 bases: TGTGCCAGCAGTTTAGAGCGGGGGCCCTACAATGAGCAGTTCTTC. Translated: CASSLERGPYNEQFF.

The CDR3 sequence: CASSLAGAGANVLTF. DNA for the CDR3: TGTGCCAGCAGCTTAGCAGGGGCTGGGGCCAACGTCCTGACTTTC. The rearrangement joins TRBV7-2 to TRBJ2-6; possible D gene TRBD1, 5 bases. CDR1 is SGHTA and CDR2 is FQGNSA in the germline V gene. The CDR3 runs to 15 residues. Trimming stripped 0 bases from V and 2 bases from J, with 5 bases between.

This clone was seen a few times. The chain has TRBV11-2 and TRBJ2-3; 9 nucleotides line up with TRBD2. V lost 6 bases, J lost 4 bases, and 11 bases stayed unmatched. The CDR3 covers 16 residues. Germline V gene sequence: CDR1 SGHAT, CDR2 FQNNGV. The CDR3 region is CASRNSGTSTSDTQYF. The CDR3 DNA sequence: TGTGCCAGCAGAAACTCCGGGACTAGCACATCAGATACGCAGTATTTT.

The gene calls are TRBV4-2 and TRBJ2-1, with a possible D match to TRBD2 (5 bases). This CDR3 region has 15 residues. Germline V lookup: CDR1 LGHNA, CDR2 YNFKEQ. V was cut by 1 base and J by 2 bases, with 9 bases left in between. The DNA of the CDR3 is TGTGCCAGCAGCCAAGGACTATACGCCTACAATGAGCAGTTCTTC. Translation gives CASSQGLYAYNEQFF.

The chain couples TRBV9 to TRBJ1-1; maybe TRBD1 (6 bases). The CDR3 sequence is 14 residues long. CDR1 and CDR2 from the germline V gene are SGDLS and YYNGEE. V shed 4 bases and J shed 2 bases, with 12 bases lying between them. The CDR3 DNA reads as TGTGCCAGCAGCCCTAGGGGGGGAAACACTGAAGCTTTCTTT. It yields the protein CASSPRGGNTEAFF.

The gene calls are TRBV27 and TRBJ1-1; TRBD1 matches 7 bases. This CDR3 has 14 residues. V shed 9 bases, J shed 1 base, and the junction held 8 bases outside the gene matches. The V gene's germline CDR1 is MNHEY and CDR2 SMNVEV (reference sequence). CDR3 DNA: TGTGCCAGTCTATCCGGGACAGCGAACACTGAAGCTTTCTTT. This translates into CASLSGTANTEAFF.

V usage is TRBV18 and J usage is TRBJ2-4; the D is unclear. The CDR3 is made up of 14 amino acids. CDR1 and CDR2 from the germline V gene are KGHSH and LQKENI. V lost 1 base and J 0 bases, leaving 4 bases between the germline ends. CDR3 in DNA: TGTGCCAGCTCACCACAGCTAGCCAAAAACATTCAGTACTTC. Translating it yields CASSPQLAKNIQYF.

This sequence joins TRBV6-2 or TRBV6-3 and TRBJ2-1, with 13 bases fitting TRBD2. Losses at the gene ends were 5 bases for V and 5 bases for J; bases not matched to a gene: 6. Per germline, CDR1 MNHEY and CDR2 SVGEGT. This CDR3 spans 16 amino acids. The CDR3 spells CASSLAGTSGDNEQFF. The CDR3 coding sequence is TGTGCCAGCAGTCTGGCCGGGACTAGCGGGGACAATGAGCAGTTCTTC.

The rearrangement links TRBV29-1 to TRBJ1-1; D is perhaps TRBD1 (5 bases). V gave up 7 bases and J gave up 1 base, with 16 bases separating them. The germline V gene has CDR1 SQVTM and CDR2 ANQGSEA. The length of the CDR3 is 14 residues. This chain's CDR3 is CSAPLKGPNTEAFF. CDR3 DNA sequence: TGCAGCGCCCCGTTAAAGGGGCCGAACACTGAAGCTTTCTTT. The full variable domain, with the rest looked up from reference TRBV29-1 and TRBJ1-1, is SAVISQKPSRDICQRGTSLTIQCQVDSQVTMMFWYRQQPGQSLTLIATANQGSEATYESGFVIDKFPISRPNLTFSTLTVSNMSPEDSSIYLCSAPLKGPNTEAFFGQGTRLTVV.

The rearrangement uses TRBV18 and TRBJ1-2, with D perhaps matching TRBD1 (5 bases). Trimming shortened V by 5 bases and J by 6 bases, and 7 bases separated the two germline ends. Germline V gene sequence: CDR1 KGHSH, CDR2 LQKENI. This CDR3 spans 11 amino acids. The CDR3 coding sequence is TGTGCCAGCTCAGGAGGGGATGGCTACACCTTC. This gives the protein CASSGGDGYTF.

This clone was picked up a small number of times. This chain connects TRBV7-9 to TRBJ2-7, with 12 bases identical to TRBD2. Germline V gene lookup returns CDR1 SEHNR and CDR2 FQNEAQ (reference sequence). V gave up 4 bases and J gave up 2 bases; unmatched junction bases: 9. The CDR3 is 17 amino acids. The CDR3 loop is CASSYTRTSGVTYEQYF. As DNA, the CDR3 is TGTGCCAGCAGCTATACAAGGACTAGCGGGGTCACCTACGAGCAGTACTTC.

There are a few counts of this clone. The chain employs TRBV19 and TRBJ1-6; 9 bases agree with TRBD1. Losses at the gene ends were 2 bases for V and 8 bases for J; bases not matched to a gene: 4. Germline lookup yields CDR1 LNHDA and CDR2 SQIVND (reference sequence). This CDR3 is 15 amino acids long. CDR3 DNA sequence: TGTGCCAGTAGTATATCAACAGGGGGCGATTCACCCCTCCACTTT. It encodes CASSISTGGDSPLHF. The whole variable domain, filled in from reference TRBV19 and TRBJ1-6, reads DGGITQSPKYLFRKEGQNVTLSCEQNLNHDAMYWYRQDPGQGLRLIYYSQIVNDFQKGDIAEGYSVSREKKESFPLTVTSAQKNPTAFYLCASSISTGGDSPLHFGNGTRLTVT.